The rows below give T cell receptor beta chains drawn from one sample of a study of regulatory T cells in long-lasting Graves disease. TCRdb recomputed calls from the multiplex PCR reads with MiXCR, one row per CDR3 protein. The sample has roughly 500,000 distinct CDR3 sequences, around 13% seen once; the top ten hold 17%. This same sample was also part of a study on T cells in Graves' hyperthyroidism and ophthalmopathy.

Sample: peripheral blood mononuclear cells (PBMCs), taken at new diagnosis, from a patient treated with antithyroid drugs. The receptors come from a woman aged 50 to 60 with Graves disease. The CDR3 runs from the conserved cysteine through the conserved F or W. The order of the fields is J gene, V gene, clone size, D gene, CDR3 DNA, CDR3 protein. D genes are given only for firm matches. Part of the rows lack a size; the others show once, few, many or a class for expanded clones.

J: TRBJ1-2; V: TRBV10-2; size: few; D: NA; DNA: TGCGCCAGCAGTGAGGTTAGGACGTACTATGGCTACACCTTC; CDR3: CASSEVRTYYGYTF
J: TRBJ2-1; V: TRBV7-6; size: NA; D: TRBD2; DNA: TGTGCCAGCAGCCAAACGACTAGCGCCTACAATGAGCAGTTCTTC; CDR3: CASSQTTSAYNEQFF
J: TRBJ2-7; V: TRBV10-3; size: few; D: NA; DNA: TGTGCCATCAGGGCCGCGGCAGGTAAAGAAACCTACGAGCAGTACTTC; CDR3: CAIRAAAGKETYEQYF
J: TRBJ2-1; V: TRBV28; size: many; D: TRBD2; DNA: TGTGCCATCCTTAGCGGGAGCGACAATGAGCAGTTCTTC; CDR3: CAILSGSDNEQFF
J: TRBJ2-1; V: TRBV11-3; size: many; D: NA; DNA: TGTGCCAGCAGCTTAGATTCTATCCGTGAGCAGTTCTTC; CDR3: CASSLDSIREQFF
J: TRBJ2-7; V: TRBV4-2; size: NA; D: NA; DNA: TGTGCCAGCGGCCAAGAGTTAGCGTCATCCTACGAGCAGTACTTC; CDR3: CASGQELASSYEQYF
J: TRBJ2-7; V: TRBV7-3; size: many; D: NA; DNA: TGTGCCAGCAGCCCCCTCCGGAAGCGACTAGAGGGGACCTACGAGCAGTACTTC; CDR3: CASSPLRKRLEGTYEQYF
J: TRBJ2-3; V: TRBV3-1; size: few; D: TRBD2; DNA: TGTGCCAGCAGCCGGGGACTAGCGGGAGCGGGAGATACGCAGTATTTT; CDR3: CASSRGLAGAGDTQYF
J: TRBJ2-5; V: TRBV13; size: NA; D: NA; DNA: TGTGCCAGCAGCTCCCGGGGAACCCAAGAGACCCAGTACTTC; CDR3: CASSSRGTQETQYF
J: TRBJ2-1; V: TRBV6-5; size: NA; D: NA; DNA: TGTGCCAGCAGTTACCCGGGACTTGATTACAATGGGCAGTTCTTC; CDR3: CASSYPGLDYNGQFF
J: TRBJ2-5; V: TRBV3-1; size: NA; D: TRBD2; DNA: TGTGCCAGCAGCCAAGATCTGCTAGCGGGAGCGGTGATGACCCAGTACTTC; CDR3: CASSQDLLAGAVMTQYF
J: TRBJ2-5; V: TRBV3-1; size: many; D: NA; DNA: TGTGCCAGCAGCCAACCTACAAGGACAGACCAAGAGACCCAGTACTTC; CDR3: CASSQPTRTDQETQYF
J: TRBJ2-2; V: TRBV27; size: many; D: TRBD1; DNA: TGTGCCAGCAGACTAGGGACAGGGCGGCCCGGGGAGCTGTTTTTT; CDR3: CASRLGTGRPGELFF
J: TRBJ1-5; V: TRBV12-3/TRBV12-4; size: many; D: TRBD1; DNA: TGTGCCAGCAGTTTCGGGCAGGGGGCACGGCAGCCCCAGCATTTT; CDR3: CASSFGQGARQPQHF
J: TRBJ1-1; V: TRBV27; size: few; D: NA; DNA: TGTGCCAGCAGTTCCGAGGACAGCGGTGAAGCTTTCTTT; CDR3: CASSSEDSGEAFF
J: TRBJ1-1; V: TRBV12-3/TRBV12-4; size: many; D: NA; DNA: TGTGCCAGCAGTTTGAGGGCAGGGAGCACTGAAGCTTTCTTT; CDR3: CASSLRAGSTEAFF
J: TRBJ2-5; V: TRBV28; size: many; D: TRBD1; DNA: TGTGCCAGCAGTCTCCCAGCTAACAGGGGGCGCACGAGATTCCAAGAGACCCAGTACTTC; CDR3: CASSLPANRGRTRFQETQYF
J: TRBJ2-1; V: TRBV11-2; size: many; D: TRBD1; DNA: TGTGCCAGCAGCACCCCACAGGGGGCCCCTGGCAATGAGCAGTTCTTC; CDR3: CASSTPQGAPGNEQFF
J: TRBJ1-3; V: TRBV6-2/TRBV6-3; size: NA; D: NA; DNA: TGTGCCAGCAGAACCGAGGGAGTGGGAAACACCATATATTTT; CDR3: CASRTEGVGNTIYF
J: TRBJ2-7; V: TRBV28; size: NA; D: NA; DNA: TGTGCCAGCAGTTTAAGCTCAGGGCCCCTCCGCTACGAGCAGTACTTC; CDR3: CASSLSSGPLRYEQYF
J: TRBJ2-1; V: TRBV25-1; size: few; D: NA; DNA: TGTGCCAGCAGTGAACGTCTTGGTATTGGAGGGAGTAACAATGAGCAGTTCTTC; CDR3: CASSERLGIGGSNNEQFF
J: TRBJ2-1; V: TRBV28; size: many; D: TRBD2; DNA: TGTGCCAGCAGTTTCATCCCCGGGACTAGAGCGGGGAATGAGCAGTTCTTC; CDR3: CASSFIPGTRAGNEQFF
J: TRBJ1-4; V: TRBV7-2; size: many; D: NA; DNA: TGTGCCAGCAGCTTTAGCAGAACAGAAAAACTGTTTTTT; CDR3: CASSFSRTEKLFF
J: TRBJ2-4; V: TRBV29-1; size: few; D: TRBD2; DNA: TGCAGCGTGGGCCCGGGCGGGGGGGACATTCAGTACTTC; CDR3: CSVGPGGGDIQYF
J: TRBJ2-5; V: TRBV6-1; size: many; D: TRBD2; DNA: TGTGCCAGCAGCAGAGGGACTAGCGGGTATGAAGAGACCCAGTACTTC; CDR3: CASSRGTSGYEETQYF
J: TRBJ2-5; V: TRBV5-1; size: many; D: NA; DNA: TGCGCCAGCAGCTCCCGGGACATCGGAGGAGAGACCCAGTACTTC; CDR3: CASSSRDIGGETQYF
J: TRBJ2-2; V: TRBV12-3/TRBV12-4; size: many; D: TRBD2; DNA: TGTGCCAGCAGTGGGACTAGCGAAGGGGTTAGCGGGGAGCTGTTTTTT; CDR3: CASSGTSEGVSGELFF
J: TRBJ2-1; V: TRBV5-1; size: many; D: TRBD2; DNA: TGCGCCAGCAGCTTAAAGGGACTAGAGAGGCATGAGCAGTTCTTC; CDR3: CASSLKGLERHEQFF
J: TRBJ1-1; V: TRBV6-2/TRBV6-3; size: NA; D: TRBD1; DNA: TGTGCCAGCAGTTCCCGGACAGGTATGATGAACACTGAAGCTTTCTTT; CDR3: CASSSRTGMMNTEAFF
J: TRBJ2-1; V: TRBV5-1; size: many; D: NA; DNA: TGCGCCAGCAGCTTATCAGGGTTCAAGGCGCCCGTGGATGAGCAGTTCTTC; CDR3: CASSLSGFKAPVDEQFF
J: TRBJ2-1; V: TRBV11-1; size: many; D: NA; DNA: TGTGCCAGCAGCTTAGCGCTAACAGCGGCCGGCTCCTACAATGAGCAGTTCTTC; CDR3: CASSLALTAAGSYNEQFF
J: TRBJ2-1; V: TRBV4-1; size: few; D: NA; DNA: TGCGCCAGCAGCCAAGATCGCCTTGAGCAGTTCTTC; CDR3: CASSQDRLEQFF
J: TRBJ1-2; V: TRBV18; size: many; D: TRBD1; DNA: TGTGCCAGCTCAACGACAGGGGATGGCTACACCTTC; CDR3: CASSTTGDGYTF
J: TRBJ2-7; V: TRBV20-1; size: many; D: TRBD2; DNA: TGCAGTGCTAGTGGTCCTAGCGGGAGCTCATCCTACGAGCAGTACTTC; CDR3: CSASGPSGSSSYEQYF
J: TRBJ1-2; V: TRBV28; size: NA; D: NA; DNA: TGTGCCAGCAGTGACCCCGCCCCGGGCGCAGATGGCTACACCTTC; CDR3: CASSDPAPGADGYTF
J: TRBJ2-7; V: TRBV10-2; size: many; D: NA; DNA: TGCGCCGCTAGAGGTGGGAGCTCCTACGAGCAGTACTTC; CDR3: CAARGGSSYEQYF
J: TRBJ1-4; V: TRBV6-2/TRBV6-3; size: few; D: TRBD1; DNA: TGTGCCAGCAGTACAGGACAGGGGGTTGAAAAACTGTTTTTT; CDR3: CASSTGQGVEKLFF